The TCR beta chain under discussion was sequenced for a study of T cell responses to AZD1222 COVID-19 vaccine. As regards this clone: The antigen remains unidentified.

Findings of the study overall: Donor demographics were predominantly white British with a female majority; clonal diversity may be underestimated. The study found Spike-specific TCR breadth and depth rose after two AZD1222 doses. Only after the peak T cell response were repertoires sampled.

Germline lookup yields CDR1 SNHLY and CDR2 FYNNEI. The CDR3 sequence is 14 residues long. The ends were cut back, 3 bases at V and 4 bases at J, with 12 bases in the middle. Some clones are missing from TCRdb's copy, which holds only in-frame ones; the method was immunoSEQ multiplex PCR. The sample contains tens of thousands of clones, 84% of which appear only once. The source material was peripheral blood, sampled on day 0 of AZD1222 vaccination. V and J are TRBV2 and TRBJ1-1, with a tentative D call TRBD1 (6 bases). This TCR was sampled from an adult in good health. Here the CDR3 DNA reads TGTGCCAGCAGTGATAGAGGGGGGGGCACTGAAGCTTTCTTT. The encoded protein is CASSDRGGGTEAFF.